This T cell receptor (beta chain) comes out of a study of blood T cell repertoires in COVID-19. Across the study: The United States, Italy and Spain provided the acute and convalescent COVID-19 samples. The analysed material was cDNA or gDNA that came from T cells, B-cell-depleted T cells, or PBMCs.

This CDR3 comprises 13 residues. V was cut by 5 bases and J by 2 bases, with 9 bases left in between. The germline gives CDR1 SGHTA, CDR2 FQGNSA. How the authors handled the data: Amplification with reference gene primers provided the estimates of nucleated cell counts. The protocol was immunoSEQ multiplex PCR, while the TCRdb copy is restricted to in-frame clones and leaves out a portion. D and trimming come from the DNA, and the V and J calls and clone size come from that table. The repertoire consists of some 200,000 clones, with 70% to 90% occurring once and the leading ten covering about 10%. The TCR was taken from an elderly woman with acute or convalescent COVID-19. The rearrangement links TRBV7-2 to TRBJ1-2; D is uncertain. The sample taken for sequencing was peripheral blood. Here the CDR3 reads CASSIPGNYGYTF. The DNA for the CDR3 is TGTGCCAGCAGCATACCAGGAAACTATGGCTACACCTTC.